The clone carrying this T cell receptor (beta chain) showed up just once. V lost 7 bases, J lost 7 bases, and 15 bases stayed unmatched. Germline CDR1 is SGHNT and CDR2 is YYREEE (reference sequence). The CDR3 length is 16 residues. This sample is drawn from a study of OX40 agonist ivuxolimab in advanced cancers. Measured with immunoSEQ multiplex PCR; TCRdb has only the in-frame clones, and not every one. The profile shows approximately 39,000 clones, roughly 80% of them singletons. The input for sequencing was CD4+ or CD8+ T cells sorted from blood, taken in a trial of the OX40 agonist ivuxolimab. This rearrangement joins TRBV5-4 to TRBJ2-2, with 8 positions matching TRBD1. This receptor was obtained from an adult with an advanced solid tumor such as melanoma, head and neck, liver or kidney cancer. CDR3 residues: CASRTFGQGRIGELFF. DNA of the CDR3: TGTGCCAGCCGAACTTTTGGACAGGGTAGGATCGGGGAGCTGTTTTTT.